This T cell receptor beta chain was obtained from a study of blood T cell repertoires in COVID-19. On the study more broadly: The origin of the acute and convalescent COVID-19 samples was the United States, Italy and Spain. PBMCs, B-cell-depleted T cells, or T cells were the source of the cDNA or gDNA that made up the material.

In the source study's methods: Amplified reference gene primers provided the basis for estimating nucleated cell counts. The method was immunoSEQ multiplex PCR; TCRdb's version includes in-frame clones alone and lacks a portion of them. That table furnishes V, J and clone size, whereas the DNA furnished D and trimming. The profile shows 200,000 to 300,000 clones, roughly 90% of them singletons. CDR1 and CDR2 from the germline V gene are SGHTS and YDEGEE. The length of the CDR3 is 16 residues. Trimming removed 4 bases from V and 0 bases from J; junction bases left unmatched: 6. The sequence came from a man aged 30 to 45 with active or convalescent COVID-19. The gene calls are TRBV5-8 and TRBJ1-4, with TRBD1 matching 7 bases. The sequencing sample was made of peripheral blood. The CDR3 here is CASSKGTVTTNEKLFF. The CDR3 nucleotides are TGTGCCAGCAGCAAAGGGACAGTTACAACTAATGAAAAACTGTTTTTT.